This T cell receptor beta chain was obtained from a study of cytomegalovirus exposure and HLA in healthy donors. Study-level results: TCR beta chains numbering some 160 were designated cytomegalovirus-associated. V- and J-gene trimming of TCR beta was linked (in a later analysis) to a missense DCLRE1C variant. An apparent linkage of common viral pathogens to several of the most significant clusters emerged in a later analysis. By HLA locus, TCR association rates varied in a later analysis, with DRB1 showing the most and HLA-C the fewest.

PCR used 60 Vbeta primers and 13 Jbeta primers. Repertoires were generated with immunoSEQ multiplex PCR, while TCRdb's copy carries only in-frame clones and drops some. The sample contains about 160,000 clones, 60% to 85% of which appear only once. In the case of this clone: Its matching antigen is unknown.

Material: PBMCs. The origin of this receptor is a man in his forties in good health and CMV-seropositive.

The CDR3: CASSQGGGYGYTF. The CDR3 bases are TGTGCCAGCAGTCAAGGGGGTGGCTATGGCTACACCTTC. V usage is TRBV6-5 and J usage is TRBJ1-2; D might be TRBD1 (6 bases). The germline V and J ends were trimmed by 5 bases and 4 bases, with 11 bases remaining between them. The CDR3 has 13 amino acids. The V gene's germline CDR1 is MNHEY and CDR2 SVGAGI.